The clone carrying this TCR beta chain appeared a few times. No antigen is known for it. Trimming shortened V by 3 bases and J by 6 bases, and 8 bases separated the two germline ends. The CDR3 contains 12 residues. CDR1 and CDR2 from the germline V gene are SGHNT and YENEEA. This sample is part of a study of PD-1 blockade in classical Hodgkin lymphoma. Study observations and caveats: The study found that TCR diversity rose significantly by C4D1 in CD4+ but not CD8+ cells.

TCRdb keeps only in-frame clones here, not all; method: immunoSEQ multiplex PCR. The sample consists of about 24,000 clones, around three quarters of them appearing once. Indicated time point: cycle 4 day 1 (C4D1), after 6 weeks of nivolumab. Patients all relapsed after autologous stem cell transplantation, and there was variation in brentuximab vedotin exposure. The chain has TRBV11-3 and TRBJ1-2; D remains unclear. This specimen was peripheral blood mononuclear cells (PBMCs), taken before the fourth cycle of nivolumab. This clonotype originated in a human donor with classical Hodgkin lymphoma. CDR3 bases: TGTGCCAGCAGCTTGACCGACGATGGCTACACCTTC. Amino acids: CASSLTDDGYTF.